This TCR beta chain originates from a study of T-cell reconstitution after alpha-beta-depleted transplantation in children. Broader study findings: Several hundred expanded graft clones reportedly gave rise to the alpha-beta T cells present about two months after transplant. Diversity and T-cell counts at one year after transplant derived mostly from new T cells.

A remark on this clonotype: What it recognizes is unknown.

The germline CDR1 and CDR2 sequences are SGHRS and YFSETQ. Unmatched junction bases numbered 13, after V lost 4 bases and J lost 9 bases. This CDR3 comprises 16 residues. Unique molecular identifiers were used in preparing the TCRbeta library. TCRdb reprocessed the PCR reads via MiXCR and lists one record per CDR3 protein. The profile shows some 300,000 distinct CDR3 sequences, roughly 7.8% of them singletons. This clonotype originated in a female patient between 2 and 10 years old who had a stem cell transplant for Fanconi anemia, so the T cells may come from the graft donor. The chain carries TRBV5-1 and TRBJ2-2, with 9 bases identical to TRBD2. This specimen consisted of peripheral blood, obtained 360 days after TCRalphabeta/CD19-depleted stem cell transplant. In DNA form, the CDR3 reads TGCGCCAGCAGCAAGCGGGGGGATCGTCTTAGCAGGGAGCTGTTTTTT. Translation: CASSKRGDRLSRELFF.